Below are 10 T cell receptor beta chains sequenced from a single sample in a study of cytomegalovirus exposure and HLA in healthy donors. The PCR used 60 Vbeta and 13 Jbeta primers. This table comes from immunoSEQ multiplex PCR, and its TCRdb copy is limited to in-frame clones, with some not included. The repertoire holds about 98,000 clones, with around 80% as singletons. Sequencing was carried out using PBMCs. These receptors all come from a man aged 35 to 55 in good health and CMV-seronegative.

This chain connects TRBV6-1 to TRBJ2-5; D possibly corresponds to TRBD1 (5 bases). CDR1 is MNHNS, CDR2 SASEGT, per germline. This CDR3 contains 14 residues. V lost 4 bases, J lost 4 bases, and 13 bases lay in between. CDR3: CASSGQGDLETQYF. As DNA, the CDR3 is TGTGCCAGCAGTGGGCAAGGGGATTTAGAGACCCAGTACTTC.

This sequence joins TRBV19 and TRBJ2-2; 16 bases match TRBD2. The CDR3 runs to 23 residues. Germline CDR1 is LNHDA and CDR2 is SQIVND (reference sequence). The V gene end was trimmed by 4 bases and the J gene end by 7 bases; junction bases not matched to a gene: 24. CDR3 sequence reads: CASSTRRKLAGTSGGAESGELFF. DNA for the CDR3: TGTGCCAGTAGTACACGACGAAAGCTAGCCGGGACTAGCGGGGGGGCGGAGAGCGGGGAGCTGTTTTTT.

V usage is TRBV7-3 and J usage is TRBJ2-1; 12 bases fit TRBD2. The CDR3 extends over 18 amino acids. CDR1 is SGHTA, CDR2 FQGTGA, per germline. The junction had 11 bases not matched to a gene; V was cut back by 5 bases and J by 3 bases. CDR3 residues: CASSKSSGGAVGYNEQFF. For the CDR3, the DNA is TGTGCCAGCAGCAAGTCTAGCGGGGGGGCCGTCGGCTACAATGAGCAGTTCTTC. Drawing the rest from reference TRBV7-3 and TRBJ2-1, the complete variable domain is GAGVSQTPSNKVTEKGKYVELRCDPISGHTALYWYRQSLGQGPEFLIYFQGTGAADDSGLPNDRFFAVRPEGSVSTLKIQRTERGDSAVYLCASSKSSGGAVGYNEQFFGPGTRLTVL.

This sequence joins TRBV6-6 and TRBJ2-7, with D perhaps assigned TRBD1 or TRBD2 (5 bases each). Looked up from germline, CDR1 is MNHNY and CDR2 is SVGAGI (reference sequence). V was pared by 4 bases and J by 6 bases, with 10 bases between. This CDR3 is built from 12 residues. CDR3 region: CASSSSGREQYF. In DNA, the CDR3 is TGTGCCAGCAGTTCCTCGGGGCGCGAGCAGTACTTC.

This clone has a single count. V usage is TRBV28 and J usage is TRBJ2-3; 9 nucleotides align to TRBD1. V was pared by 3 bases and J by 8 bases, with 6 bases of the junction left unmatched. The CDR3 spans 14 residues. Germline loops: CDR1 MDHEN, CDR2 SYDVKM. As DNA, the CDR3 is TGTGCCAGCAGTTTTCCCCCACAGGGGGCTACGCAGTATTTT. Protein sequence: CASSFPPQGATQYF.

The J gene is TRBJ1-6, the V gene TRBV7-2, with TRBD1 as a possible D gene (5 bases). V was pared by 4 bases and J by 4 bases, with 11 bases between. The CDR3 is made up of 15 amino acids. CDR1 is SGHTA and CDR2 is FQGNSA in the germline V gene. The CDR3 bases are TGTGCCAGCAGCTCCCGGGGGGGGTATAATTCACCCCTCCACTTT. Translated, it gives CASSSRGGYNSPLHF. The full variable domain, with the rest looked up from reference TRBV7-2 and TRBJ1-6, is GAGVSQSPSNKVTEKGKDVELRCDPISGHTALYWYRQSLGQGLEFLIYFQGNSAPDKSGLPSDRFSAERTGGSVSTLTIQRTQQEDSAVYLCASSSRGGYNSPLHFGNGTRLTVT.

This clone is a singleton in its sample. This chain uses TRBV27 with TRBJ1-2; a weak D match, TRBD1 (5 bases). This CDR3 contains 13 residues. V lost 3 bases and J 2 bases, leaving 7 bases between the germline ends. Germline CDR1 is MNHEY and CDR2 is SMNVEV (reference sequence). CDR3 protein: CASSLAGNYGYTF. The CDR3, as DNA: TGTGCCAGCAGTTTGGCAGGGAACTATGGCTACACCTTC.

The chain is built from TRBV11-3 and TRBJ2-1; possibly TRBD1 for D (5 bases). The CDR3 is made up of 12 amino acids. The germline V and J ends were trimmed by 2 bases and 9 bases, with 8 bases remaining between them. Germline V gene sequence: CDR1 SGHNT, CDR2 YENEEA. CDR3 region: CASSLRQGEQFF. The CDR3 DNA sequence: TGTGCCAGCAGCTTACGTCAGGGTGAGCAGTTCTTC.

The chain uses TRBV14 and TRBJ1-1, with D uncertain. This CDR3 comprises 15 residues. V was trimmed by 6 bases and J by 5 bases, leaving 19 bases between them. Germline V CDR1 and CDR2: SGHDN, FVKESK. The CDR3 loop reads CASSRHPRQTTEAFF. The CDR3 nucleotides read TGTGCCAGCAGTCGACACCCACGCCAGACGACTGAAGCTTTCTTT.

This rearrangement joins TRBV5-6 to TRBJ1-6; 10 nucleotides match TRBD1. The CDR3 sequence is 16 residues long. With V trimmed by 2 bases and J by 9 bases, 8 bases remained unmatched. The germline V gene has CDR1 SGHDT and CDR2 YYEEEE. The CDR3 sequence: CASSFYRDRGVSPLHF. Here the CDR3 DNA reads TGTGCCAGCAGCTTCTACCGGGACAGGGGCGTTTCACCCCTCCACTTT.